Below are 23 T cell receptor beta chains sequenced from a single sample in a study of cytomegalovirus exposure and HLA in healthy donors. The PCR was carried out with 60 Vbeta primers and 13 Jbeta primers. Method: immunoSEQ multiplex PCR; TCRdb's copy keeps in-frame clones and lacks some. The repertoire table contains roughly 200,000 clones. What was sequenced was PBMCs. The source is a girl aged 2 to 10 in good health and CMV-seropositive.

The chain joins TRBV10-3 to TRBJ2-1, with a weak D call TRBD1 (6 bases). Germline values: CDR1 ENHRY, CDR2 SYGVKD. Trimming pared 4 bases from V and 7 bases from J, leaving 20 bases between. The CDR3 loop spans 16 amino acids. The CDR3 protein is CAISGRGGLGKNEQFF. The CDR3 DNA is TGTGCCATCAGTGGCCGAGGGGGTTTGGGTAAAAATGAGCAGTTCTTC.

The rearrangement joins TRBV28 to TRBJ1-3; the D is unclear. The V end lost 5 bases, the J end lost 0 bases, and 8 bases lay between the germline ends. Germline CDR1 is MDHEN and CDR2 is SYDVKM. The CDR3 contains 14 residues. The CDR3 coding sequence is TGTGCCAGCAGTACCCTCGGCTCTGGAAACACCATATATTTT. This encodes CASSTLGSGNTIYF.

As for this clone: The sample holds other DNA sequences that translate to the same CDR3. The V call is TRBV6-1, the J call TRBJ2-5; possible D gene TRBD1, 5 bases. Trimming pared 3 bases from V and 9 bases from J, leaving 20 bases between. Germline V CDR1 and CDR2: MNHNS, SASEGT. This CDR3 contains 15 residues. CDR3 protein: CASSDRAPLINAQYF. Here the CDR3 DNA reads TGTGCCAGCAGTGACAGGGCCCCCTTAATTAACGCCCAGTACTTC.

The V and J genes are TRBV27 and TRBJ2-7, with 8 bases aligning to TRBD2. Germline trimming cut 8 bases from V and 4 bases from J; bases unmatched to any gene: 13. Per germline, CDR1 MNHEY and CDR2 SMNVEV (reference sequence). This CDR3 has 15 amino acids. CDR3 nucleotide sequence: TGTGCCAGCCGCCTCCAGGGACTAGACAGTTACGAGCAGTACTTC. It is translated as CASRLQGLDSYEQYF.

The rearrangement joins TRBV14 to TRBJ2-7, with 8 bases identical to TRBD2. The CDR3 has 13 residues. Germline CDR1 SGHDN, CDR2 FVKESK. V lost 4 bases, J lost 6 bases, and 5 bases stayed unmatched. For the CDR3, the DNA is TGTGCCAGCAGCCCAAACCGGGGGGGCGAGCAGTACTTC. It codes for CASSPNRGGEQYF.

The chain has TRBV7-8 and TRBJ2-1; tentative D call: TRBD2 (6 bases). Per the germline V gene, CDR1 is SGHVS and CDR2 is FQNEAQ. Trimming stripped 1 base from V and 9 bases from J, with 13 bases between. The CDR3 consists of 14 residues. CDR3 amino acids: CASSLVREPGEQFF. The DNA for the CDR3 is TGTGCCAGCAGCTTAGTACGGGAGCCAGGTGAGCAGTTCTTC.

The CDR3 nucleotides read TGTGCCTGGAGTGCGGTGGACAGGGGTCTAGGCACCTTC. Protein product: CAWSAVDRGLGTF. The V gene is TRBV30, the J gene TRBJ1-2; 9 bases are a match to TRBD1. The germline V gene has CDR1 GTSNPN and CDR2 SVGIG (reference sequence). The V and J ends lost 1 base and 13 bases, in that order; junction bases with no gene match: 10. The length of the CDR3 is 13 residues.

The V call is TRBV4-1, the J call TRBJ2-3, with 10 nucleotides matching TRBD2. The germline gives CDR1 MGHRA, CDR2 YSYEKL. J lost 3 bases, V lost 1 base, and 4 bases had no gene match. The CDR3 consists of 16 residues. CDR3 amino acids: CASSQVLAGVTDTQYF. As DNA, the CDR3 is TGCGCCAGCAGCCAAGTGCTAGCGGGAGTGACAGATACGCAGTATTTT.

The chain recombines TRBV1 with TRBJ1-5; TRBD1, the table's D call, lacks a check against the DNA. TRBV1 constitutes a pseudogene. This CDR3 is 18 amino acids long. Written as DNA, the CDR3 is TGCACCAGCAGCCAAAGGGACAGGGCGGTAGATAGCAATCAGCCCCAGCATTTT. It codes for CTSSQRDRAVDSNQPQHF.

The V call is TRBV19, the J call TRBJ2-2; 8 positions match TRBD2. V was clipped by 4 bases and J by 2 bases; unmatched bases: 6. CDR1 LNHDA and CDR2 SQIVND come from the germline V gene (reference sequence). The CDR3 extends over 16 amino acids. CDR3 DNA sequence: TGTGCCAGTAGTACCCGGGCGGGAGGCAACACCGGGGAGCTGTTTTTT. Translated: CASSTRAGGNTGELFF.

The rearrangement joins TRBV28 to TRBJ1-1; no reliable D call. V shed 6 bases and J shed 3 bases, with 8 bases lying between them. The CDR3 is 12 residues long. Germline V gene data show CDR1 as MDHEN and CDR2 as SYDVKM. The CDR3 is CASSPLDTEAFF. The CDR3 coding sequence is TGTGCCAGCAGCCCGTTAGACACTGAAGCTTTCTTT. The whole variable domain, filled in from reference TRBV28 and TRBJ1-1, reads DVKVTQSSRYLVKRTGEKVFLECVQDMDHENMFWYRQDPGLGLRLIYFSYDVKMKEKGDIPEGYSVSREKKERFSLILESASTNQTSMYLCASSPLDTEAFFGQGTRLTVV.

The rearrangement uses TRBV27 and TRBJ2-1; no definite D call. Trimming took off 7 bases at V and 5 bases at J, with 15 bases between the two ends. CDR1 and CDR2 (germline): MNHEY, SMNVEV (reference sequence). The CDR3 sequence is 14 residues long. The DNA of the CDR3 is TGTGCCAGCATTGGAACAGCCGGCGACAATGAGCAGTTCTTC. This codes for CASIGTAGDNEQFF.

The chain has TRBV18 and TRBJ2-3; D perhaps matches TRBD2 (6 bases). V was cut by 2 bases and J by 2 bases, with 11 bases left in between. There are 15 residues in the CDR3. Germline V gives CDR1 KGHSH, CDR2 LQKENI. The CDR3 region is CASSPTAGNTDTQYF. The CDR3 DNA sequence: TGTGCCAGCTCACCAACCGCGGGGAACACAGATACGCAGTATTTT.

In regard to this clone: The junction departs from germline at one end; a sequencing error may be responsible. J is TRBJ2-2 and V is TRBV14, with D maybe TRBD2 (6 bases). Per germline, CDR1 SGHDN and CDR2 FVKESK. This CDR3 has 13 residues. The CDR3 DNA reads TGTGCCAGCAGCCAAACCGGGATCGGGGGGCTGTTTTTT. Protein product: CASSQTGIGGLFF.

J is TRBJ1-1 and V is TRBV28; 8 bases match TRBD1. Germline trimming cut 4 bases from V and 3 bases from J; bases unmatched to any gene: 10. The germline gives CDR1 MDHEN, CDR2 SYDVKM. The CDR3 runs 16 residues. CDR3 region: CASSSPGQEGHTEAFF. Written as DNA, the CDR3 is TGTGCCAGCAGTTCCCCGGGACAGGAAGGCCACACTGAAGCTTTCTTT.

V and J are TRBV6-1 and TRBJ2-6, with 9 nucleotides matching TRBD1. Germline V lookup: CDR1 MNHNS, CDR2 SASEGT. J lost 4 bases, V lost 10 bases, and 8 bases had no gene match. CDR3 length: 15 residues. Here the CDR3 reads CATDRGFEGANVLTF. Here the CDR3 DNA reads TGTGCCACGGACAGGGGATTCGAGGGGGCCAACGTCCTGACTTTC.

This chain links TRBV10-3 with TRBJ2-5; possibly TRBD1 for D (5 bases). Germline V gene sequence: CDR1 ENHRY, CDR2 SYGVKD. The CDR3 consists of 15 residues. Trimming took 3 bases from V and 2 from J, leaving 13 bases between them. The CDR3: CAISEQVIGQETQYF. Written as DNA, the CDR3 is TGTGCCATCAGTGAACAGGTCATCGGGCAAGAGACCCAGTACTTC.

The rearrangement links TRBV6-1 to TRBJ2-5; TRBD2 might be the D (6 bases). V was pared by 8 bases and J by 5 bases, with 18 bases between. CDR1 is MNHNS and CDR2 is SASEGT in the germline V gene. The CDR3 runs 14 residues. The CDR3 coding sequence is TGTGCCAGCGGCCCGTTGGGGGGTCTCGAGACCCAGTACTTC. Its protein is CASGPLGGLETQYF.

The CDR3 region has the DNA TGTGCCAGCTCCTCACGAGAGGGACAGTATAATGAAAAACTGTTTTTT. Protein: CASSSREGQYNEKLFF. The V and J genes are TRBV18 and TRBJ1-4; 7 bases line up with TRBD1. V lost 6 bases, J lost 4 bases, and 11 bases stayed unmatched. CDR1 is KGHSH, CDR2 LQKENI, per germline. This CDR3 has 16 residues.

V gene TRBV5-1 combines with J gene TRBJ1-1; 9 positions agree with TRBD1. CDR1 and CDR2 from the germline V gene are SGHRS and YFSETQ. The CDR3 is 14 amino acids. V shed 4 bases and J 6 bases; nucleotides not matched to a gene: 7. DNA of the CDR3: TGCGCCAGCAGCGCCGGGACAGGGAGGGCTGAAGCTTTCTTT. Encoded protein: CASSAGTGRAEAFF.

The chain is built from TRBV18 and TRBJ1-4; 9 bases are shared with TRBD1. The V gene's germline CDR1 is KGHSH and CDR2 LQKENI. CDR3 length equals 15 residues. With 3 bases clipped from V and 8 bases from J, the junction kept 7 bases outside the gene matches. DNA of the CDR3: TGTGCCAGCTCACCCTGGACAGGGGTGGACGAAAAACTGTTTTTT. Translated, it gives CASSPWTGVDEKLFF.

The gene calls are TRBV25-1 and TRBJ2-1; possibly TRBD2 for D (6 bases). The V and J ends lost 3 bases and 0 bases respectively, with 15 bases between them. The CDR3 is 17 residues long. Germline V gene data show CDR1 as MGHDK and CDR2 as SYGVNS. The CDR3 DNA follows: TGTGCCAGCAGTGATGGGAAAATCGGGAGCTCCTACAATGAGCAGTTCTTC. This translates into CASSDGKIGSSYNEQFF.

V gene TRBV5-1 combines with J gene TRBJ2-2; 7 bases fit TRBD1. This CDR3 contains 17 residues. The V gene's germline CDR1 is SGHRS and CDR2 YFSETQ. V dropped 1 base and J dropped 3; count of bases not matched to a gene: 9. The CDR3 loop is CASSLTVVTGHTGELFF. The DNA for the CDR3 is TGCGCCAGCAGCTTGACGGTCGTGACAGGGCACACCGGGGAGCTGTTTTTT. Full variable domain (rest looked up from reference TRBV5-1 and TRBJ2-2): KAGVTQTPRYLIKTRGQQVTLSCSPISGHRSVSWYQQTPGQGLQFLFEYFSETQRNKGNFPGRFSGRQFSNSRSEMNVSTLELGDSALYLCASSLTVVTGHTGELFFGEGSRLTVL.